This is a list of T cell receptor beta chains from one sample in a study of a mutant IDH1 vaccine in newly diagnosed glioma. Their antigens are not known. TCRdb's copy holds only in-frame clones and misses some; the assay was immunoSEQ multiplex PCR. The sample yields tens of thousands of clones, 90% to 95% seen once. Sequenced here: PBMCs, sampled from a glioma patient whose treatment included an IDH1 peptide vaccine. These receptors were obtained from a woman in her fifties or sixties with glioma. The CDR3 runs from the conserved cysteine through the conserved F or W. Each record gives: J gene, D gene, clone size, V gene, CDR3 protein, CDR3 DNA. A D gene is named only where the DNA matches it firmly. Rows give clone size only sometimes, using once, few, many, or a class for an expanded clone.

j_gene: TRBJ2-7; d_gene: .; abundance: .; v_gene: TRBV7-2; CDR3aa: CASSPASTYEQYF; CDR3nt: TGTGCCAGCAGCCCCGCTAGTACCTACGAGCAGTACTTC
j_gene: TRBJ1-1; d_gene: .; abundance: once; v_gene: TRBV30; CDR3aa: CAWSVGVGLMNTEAFF; CDR3nt: TGTGCCTGGAGTGTAGGGGTTGGACTTATGAACACTGAAGCTTTCTTT
j_gene: TRBJ1-1; d_gene: .; abundance: .; v_gene: TRBV27; CDR3aa: CASSLSTGTEAFF; CDR3nt: TGTGCCAGCAGTTTATCGACAGGCACTGAAGCTTTCTTT
j_gene: TRBJ2-2; d_gene: .; abundance: .; v_gene: TRBV9; CDR3aa: CASSVEAQGRTGELFF; CDR3nt: TGTGCCAGCAGCGTAGAAGCACAGGGACGCACCGGGGAGCTGTTTTTT
j_gene: TRBJ2-7; d_gene: TRBD2; abundance: .; v_gene: TRBV6-1; CDR3aa: CASSKAGLAFSYEQYF; CDR3nt: TGTGCCAGCAGTAAAGCGGGACTAGCGTTTTCCTACGAGCAGTACTTC
j_gene: TRBJ1-5; d_gene: .; abundance: .; v_gene: TRBV7-8; CDR3aa: CASSLASHSNQPQHF; CDR3nt: TGTGCCAGCAGCTTAGCTTCCCATAGCAATCAGCCCCAGCATTTT
j_gene: TRBJ2-6; d_gene: .; abundance: few; v_gene: TRBV5-1; CDR3aa: CASSPTDSGANVLTF; CDR3nt: TGCGCCAGCAGCCCGACAGACTCTGGGGCCAACGTCCTGACTTTC
j_gene: TRBJ2-7; d_gene: .; abundance: .; v_gene: TRBV5-5; CDR3aa: CASTLGRTLPYEQYF; CDR3nt: TGTGCCAGCACCCTCGGACGGACCCTGCCCTACGAGCAGTACTTC
j_gene: TRBJ1-3; d_gene: .; abundance: .; v_gene: TRBV30; CDR3aa: CAWTPTSGNTIYF; CDR3nt: TGTGCCTGGACCCCGACATCTGGAAACACCATATATTTT
j_gene: TRBJ2-6; d_gene: .; abundance: .; v_gene: TRBV12-5; CDR3aa: CASGVPGANVLTF; CDR3nt: TGTGCTAGTGGTGTCCCTGGGGCCAACGTCCTGACTTTC
j_gene: TRBJ2-3; d_gene: TRBD2; abundance: .; v_gene: TRBV6-4; CDR3aa: CASSDTGRVADTQYF; CDR3nt: TGTGCCAGCAGTGACACGGGGAGGGTAGCAGATACGCAGTATTTT
j_gene: TRBJ2-1; d_gene: .; abundance: .; v_gene: TRBV4-2; CDR3aa: CASSQDRGLLLF; CDR3nt: TGTGCCAGCAGCCAAGATCGGGGCCTACTTCTCTTC
j_gene: TRBJ2-1; d_gene: .; abundance: .; v_gene: TRBV7-2; CDR3aa: CASSWSPLYNEQFF; CDR3nt: TGTGCCAGCAGCTGGTCCCCCCTATACAATGAGCAGTTCTTC
j_gene: TRBJ1-2; d_gene: TRBD1; abundance: .; v_gene: TRBV6-5; CDR3aa: CASMEGARENGYTF; CDR3nt: TGTGCCAGCATGGAGGGGGCGCGGGAAAATGGCTACACCTTC
j_gene: TRBJ1-1; d_gene: .; abundance: .; v_gene: TRBV7-9; CDR3aa: CASSSTRSRGTEAFF; CDR3nt: TGTGCCAGCAGCTCCACCCGATCGCGGGGCACTGAAGCTTTCTTT
j_gene: TRBJ1-5; d_gene: .; abundance: .; v_gene: TRBV19; CDR3aa: CASSTWGVAQPQHF; CDR3nt: TGTGCCAGTAGTACCTGGGGGGTGGCTCAGCCCCAGCATTTT
j_gene: TRBJ1-3; d_gene: .; abundance: .; v_gene: TRBV6-5; CDR3aa: CASSLTQGRGNTIYF; CDR3nt: TGTGCCAGCAGCCTAACTCAGGGGCGAGGAAACACCATATATTTT
j_gene: TRBJ2-7; d_gene: .; abundance: .; v_gene: TRBV5-4; CDR3aa: CASSWGGGYEQYF; CDR3nt: TGTGCCAGCAGCTGGGGAGGGGGTTACGAGCAGTACTTC
j_gene: TRBJ1-2; d_gene: TRBD1; abundance: once; v_gene: TRBV6-5; CDR3aa: CASSGGQGYGYTF; CDR3nt: TGTGCCAGCAGTGGGGGACAGGGATATGGCTACACCTTC
j_gene: TRBJ2-1; d_gene: .; abundance: .; v_gene: TRBV7-3; CDR3aa: CASSPLGLHTYNEQFF; CDR3nt: TGTGCCAGCAGCCCGCTCGGCCTTCATACCTACAATGAGCAGTTCTTC
j_gene: TRBJ1-5; d_gene: .; abundance: .; v_gene: TRBV6-5; CDR3aa: CASSEFQPQHF; CDR3nt: TGTGCCAGCAGTGAGTTCCAGCCCCAGCATTTT
j_gene: TRBJ1-5; d_gene: .; abundance: .; v_gene: TRBV4-1; CDR3aa: CASSRLGGNQPQHF; CDR3nt: TGCGCCAGCAGCCGCCTGGGAGGGAATCAGCCCCAGCATTTT
j_gene: TRBJ1-2; d_gene: .; abundance: .; v_gene: TRBV7-9; CDR3aa: CASSLSSYGYTF; CDR3nt: TGTGCCAGCAGCTTATCGTCCTATGGCTACACCTTC
j_gene: TRBJ2-7; d_gene: .; abundance: .; v_gene: TRBV9; CDR3aa: CASTSDEAPYEQYF; CDR3nt: TGTGCCAGCACTAGTGACGAGGCTCCCTACGAGCAGTACTTC
j_gene: TRBJ2-3; d_gene: .; abundance: .; v_gene: TRBV5-4; CDR3aa: CASSLDLVADTQYF; CDR3nt: TGTGCCAGCAGCTTGGATCTAGTGGCAGATACGCAGTATTTT
j_gene: TRBJ2-5; d_gene: .; abundance: .; v_gene: TRBV5-1; CDR3aa: CASSLGAAQETQYF; CDR3nt: TGCGCCAGCAGCTTGGGAGCGGCCCAAGAGACCCAGTACTTC
j_gene: TRBJ2-5; d_gene: .; abundance: once; v_gene: TRBV29-1; CDR3aa: CSVGATRGGETQYF; CDR3nt: TGCAGCGTTGGGGCGACAAGGGGTGGAGAGACCCAGTACTTC
j_gene: TRBJ1-1; d_gene: .; abundance: .; v_gene: TRBV7-9; CDR3aa: CASSPRGRQNTEAFF; CDR3nt: TGTGCCAGCAGCCCCCGAGGGCGCCAGAACACTGAAGCTTTCTTT
j_gene: TRBJ2-2; d_gene: TRBD2; abundance: .; v_gene: TRBV30; CDR3aa: CAWSTGTSGYTGELFF; CDR3nt: TGTGCCTGGAGTACCGGGACTAGCGGATACACCGGGGAGCTGTTTTTT
j_gene: TRBJ2-5; d_gene: .; abundance: once; v_gene: TRBV18; CDR3aa: CASGRDRKETQYF; CDR3nt: TGTGCCAGCGGGAGGGACAGAAAAGAGACCCAGTACTTC
j_gene: TRBJ1-4; d_gene: .; abundance: .; v_gene: TRBV11-1; CDR3aa: CASSLSNEKLFF; CDR3nt: TGTGCCAGCAGCTTAAGTAATGAAAAACTGTTTTTT
j_gene: TRBJ2-4; d_gene: TRBD2; abundance: few; v_gene: TRBV5-1; CDR3aa: CASSLAGLAGSAKNIQYF; CDR3nt: TGCGCCAGCAGCTTGGCCGGACTAGCGGGGTCGGCCAAAAACATTCAGTACTTC
j_gene: TRBJ2-7; d_gene: TRBD2; abundance: .; v_gene: TRBV9; CDR3aa: CASSTGLVGEQYF; CDR3nt: TGTGCCAGCAGCACTGGACTAGTTGGCGAGCAGTACTTC
j_gene: TRBJ2-7; d_gene: .; abundance: .; v_gene: TRBV10-3; CDR3aa: CAITERDGFSGEQYF; CDR3nt: TGTGCCATCACCGAAAGGGACGGATTTTCAGGCGAGCAGTACTTC
j_gene: TRBJ2-7; d_gene: TRBD1; abundance: .; v_gene: TRBV6-5; CDR3aa: CASSYSAGQDSYEQYF; CDR3nt: TGTGCCAGCAGTTACTCCGCGGGACAGGATTCCTACGAGCAGTACTTC
j_gene: TRBJ2-2; d_gene: .; abundance: .; v_gene: TRBV18; CDR3aa: CASSPGTSTGELFF; CDR3nt: TGTGCCAGCTCACCCGGGACATCTACCGGGGAGCTGTTTTTT
j_gene: TRBJ2-3; d_gene: .; abundance: .; v_gene: TRBV5-6; CDR3aa: CASSLGARDTDTQYF; CDR3nt: TGTGCCAGCAGCCTGGGAGCGCGCGACACAGATACGCAGTATTTT
j_gene: TRBJ1-3; d_gene: .; abundance: few; v_gene: TRBV9; CDR3aa: CASSGSREEGNTIYF; CDR3nt: TGTGCCAGCAGCGGCTCCCGGGAAGAAGGAAACACCATATATTTT
j_gene: TRBJ1-4; d_gene: TRBD1; abundance: once; v_gene: TRBV28; CDR3aa: CASSLTGVGEKLFF; CDR3nt: TGTGCCAGCAGTCTGACAGGGGTGGGTGAAAAACTGTTTTTT
j_gene: TRBJ2-3; d_gene: TRBD2; abundance: .; v_gene: TRBV10-3; CDR3aa: CAISEGLAGFTDTQYF; CDR3nt: TGTGCCATCAGTGAGGGCCTAGCGGGGTTCACAGATACGCAGTATTTT
j_gene: TRBJ2-7; d_gene: .; abundance: .; v_gene: TRBV6-6; CDR3aa: CASSSLQGNEQYF; CDR3nt: TGTGCCAGCAGCTCGCTCCAGGGTAACGAGCAGTACTTC
j_gene: TRBJ2-7; d_gene: .; abundance: .; v_gene: TRBV28; CDR3aa: CASLGGRTSYEQYF; CDR3nt: TGTGCCAGCCTGGGGGGGCGGACCTCCTACGAGCAGTACTTC
j_gene: TRBJ2-1; d_gene: TRBD2; abundance: .; v_gene: TRBV6-5; CDR3aa: CASSSPGTSGHNEQFF; CDR3nt: TGTGCCAGCAGTTCCCCAGGGACTAGCGGACACAATGAGCAGTTCTTC
j_gene: TRBJ1-1; d_gene: TRBD1; abundance: .; v_gene: TRBV7-9; CDR3aa: CASSFYRGSEAFF; CDR3nt: TGTGCCAGCAGCTTCTACAGGGGGTCTGAAGCTTTCTTT